The clone carrying this T cell receptor (beta chain) was recorded many times. V shed 1 base and J 6 bases; nucleotides not matched to a gene: 8. Germline V gene sequence: CDR1 SGHTA, CDR2 FQGNSA. The CDR3 length is 15 residues. TCRdb re-derived calls from the reads in MiXCR, one entry per CDR3 protein. The sample carries fewer than 300,000 distinct CDR3 sequences, about 25% recorded once. These data come from a study of T cell repertoires in cytomegalovirus infection. The overall study: In public TCR beta signatures, there were indications of both CMV infection and matching HLA type.

The receptor was isolated from a human donor in good health (CMV status not recorded). Some clones in this sample may be carry-over from other donors' samples. Sequenced material: PBMCs. The rearrangement joins TRBV7-2 to TRBJ2-7, with 8 nucleotides matching TRBD2. The CDR3 DNA follows: TGTGCCAGCAGCTTAGAATCCAGCGGGAGTTTCGAGCAGTACTTC. Translating it yields CASSLESSGSFEQYF.